These 5 T cell receptor beta chains were all obtained from the same sample, sequenced in a study of blood T cells in healthy people across ages. It was with a sample-barcoded 5' primer and a J-beta primer mix that a second PCR of roughly 6 to 11 cycles was run. Each CDR3 protein is one row after TCRdb ran MiXCR on the 5' RACE reads. The sample contains 1.5 million or so distinct CDR3 sequences, approximately 43% of which appear only once. Sequenced: blood. The receptor set was obtained from a woman younger than 35 in good health.

The rearrangement links TRBV27 to TRBJ2-7; 9 nucleotides agree with TRBD2. V lost 4 bases and J lost 8; bases outside the gene matches: 9. The CDR3 spans 14 residues. Germline loops: CDR1 MNHEY, CDR2 SMNVEV (reference sequence). CDR3 protein: CASSSVGLAVQQYF. DNA of the CDR3: TGTGCCAGCAGTTCGGTGGGACTAGCTGTGCAGCAGTACTTC.

This chain joins TRBV7-9 and TRBJ2-5; maybe TRBD2 (5 bases). Germline lookup yields CDR1 SEHNR and CDR2 FQNEAQ (reference sequence). Deletions cut 6 bases from V and 5 bases from J, with 19 bases between. The CDR3 is made up of 15 amino acids. The DNA for the CDR3 is TGTGCCAGCAGGAGCGGTATCCCCTTTGGGGAGACCCAGTACTTC. As protein: CASRSGIPFGETQYF.

This clonotype occurred a few times. This chain connects TRBV3-1 to TRBJ2-7, with unresolved D. The germline gives CDR1 LGHDT, CDR2 YNNKEL (reference sequence). V lost 0 bases and J 5 bases, leaving 5 bases between the germline ends. The CDR3 has 12 amino acids. CDR3 loop: CASSQDGHEQYF. The CDR3 nucleotides are TGTGCCAGCAGCCAAGATGGCCACGAGCAGTACTTC.

This clonotype was counted between two and nine times. The rearrangement joins TRBV12-3 or TRBV12-4 to TRBJ2-1; TRBD2 agrees at 12 bases. The CDR3 extends over 16 amino acids. Trimming took 7 bases from V and 7 from J; bases not matched to a gene: 11. CDR3 nucleotides: TGTGCCAGCATTCTTTTCCTAGCGGGAGGGCCGAATGAGCAGTTCTTC. Residues: CASILFLAGGPNEQFF.

This clonotype was detected ten times or more. The chain uses TRBV7-2 and TRBJ2-3; D is unclear. With 5 bases removed from V and 4 bases from J, the gap between germline ends came to 16 bases. This CDR3 comprises 15 residues. Germline V CDR1 and CDR2: SGHTA, FQGNSA. The CDR3: CASSKVATRADTQYF. The CDR3 region has the DNA TGTGCCAGCAGCAAGGTTGCAACCCGTGCAGATACGCAGTATTTT.